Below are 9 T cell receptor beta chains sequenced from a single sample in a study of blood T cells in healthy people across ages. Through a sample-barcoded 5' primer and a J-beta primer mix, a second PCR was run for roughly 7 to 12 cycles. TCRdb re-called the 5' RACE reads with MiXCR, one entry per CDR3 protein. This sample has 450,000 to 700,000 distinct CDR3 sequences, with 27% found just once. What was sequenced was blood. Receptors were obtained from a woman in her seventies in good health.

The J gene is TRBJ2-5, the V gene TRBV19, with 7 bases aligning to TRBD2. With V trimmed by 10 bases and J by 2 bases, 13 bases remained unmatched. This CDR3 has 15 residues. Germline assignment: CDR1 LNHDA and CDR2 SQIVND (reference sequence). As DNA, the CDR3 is TGTGCCACACGTCCGGCGGGGGTAAGACAAGAGACCCAGTACTTC. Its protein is CATRPAGVRQETQYF.

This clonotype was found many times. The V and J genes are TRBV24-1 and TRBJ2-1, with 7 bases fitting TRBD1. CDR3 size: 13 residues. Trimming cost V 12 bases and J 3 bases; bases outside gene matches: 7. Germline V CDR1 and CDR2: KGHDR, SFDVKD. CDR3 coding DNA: TGTGCCCCGACAGGGAAAGGCTACAATGAGCAGTTCTTC. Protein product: CAPTGKGYNEQFF.

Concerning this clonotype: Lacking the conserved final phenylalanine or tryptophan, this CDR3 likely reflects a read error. DNA of the CDR3: TGCAGTGCTAGAGATACAACAGGAAAAATTGAAGCTTTCATT. Translation gives CSARDTTGKIEAFI. V is TRBV20-1 and J is TRBJ1-1; possible D gene TRBD1, 5 bases. CDR1 is DFQATT, CDR2 SNEGSKA, per germline (reference sequence). Trimming left V 0 bases short and J 7 bases short, with 15 bases between. CDR3 length equals 14 residues.

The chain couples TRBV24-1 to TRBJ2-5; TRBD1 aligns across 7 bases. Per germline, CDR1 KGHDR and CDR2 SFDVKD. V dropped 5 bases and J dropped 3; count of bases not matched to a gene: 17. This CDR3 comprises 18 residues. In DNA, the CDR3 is TGTGCCACCAGTGTTTCCAGGAACAGGGGAAATTGGGAAGAGACCCAGTACTTC. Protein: CATSVSRNRGNWEETQYF.

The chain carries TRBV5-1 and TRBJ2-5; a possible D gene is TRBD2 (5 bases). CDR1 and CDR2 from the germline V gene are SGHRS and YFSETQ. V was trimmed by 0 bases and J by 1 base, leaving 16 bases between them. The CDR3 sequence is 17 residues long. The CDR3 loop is CASSLVPPRAVQETQYF. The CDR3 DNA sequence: TGCGCCAGCAGCTTGGTTCCACCTAGAGCGGTCCAAGAGACCCAGTACTTC.

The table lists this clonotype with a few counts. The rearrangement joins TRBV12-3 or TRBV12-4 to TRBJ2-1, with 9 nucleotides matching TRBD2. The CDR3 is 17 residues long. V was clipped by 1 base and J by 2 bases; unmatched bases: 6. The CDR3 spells CASSLGSGGSPYNEQFF. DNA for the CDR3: TGTGCCAGCAGTTTAGGGAGCGGGGGGTCCCCCTACAATGAGCAGTTCTTC.

CDR3 amino acids: CSASPPTGESETQYF. The CDR3 DNA reads as TGCAGTGCTAGTCCCCCTACGGGAGAGTCCGAGACCCAGTACTTC. This chain connects TRBV20-1 to TRBJ2-5; weak D call: TRBD2 (6 bases). Trimming shortened V by 3 bases and J by 5 bases, and 19 bases separated the two germline ends. CDR3 size: 15 residues. Germline V CDR1 and CDR2: DFQATT, SNEGSKA (reference sequence).

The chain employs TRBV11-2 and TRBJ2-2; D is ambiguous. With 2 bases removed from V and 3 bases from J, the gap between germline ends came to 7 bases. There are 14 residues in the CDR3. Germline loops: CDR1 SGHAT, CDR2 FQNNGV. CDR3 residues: CASSLTRDTGELFF. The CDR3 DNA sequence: TGTGCCAGCAGCTTAACCCGAGACACCGGGGAGCTGTTTTTT.

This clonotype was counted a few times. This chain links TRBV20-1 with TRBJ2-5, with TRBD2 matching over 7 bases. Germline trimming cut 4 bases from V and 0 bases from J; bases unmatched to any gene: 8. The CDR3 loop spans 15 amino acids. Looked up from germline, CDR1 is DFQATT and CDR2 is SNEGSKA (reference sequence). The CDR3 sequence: CSATDGRGDQETQYF. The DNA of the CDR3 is TGCAGTGCTACCGATGGGAGGGGCGACCAAGAGACCCAGTACTTC.